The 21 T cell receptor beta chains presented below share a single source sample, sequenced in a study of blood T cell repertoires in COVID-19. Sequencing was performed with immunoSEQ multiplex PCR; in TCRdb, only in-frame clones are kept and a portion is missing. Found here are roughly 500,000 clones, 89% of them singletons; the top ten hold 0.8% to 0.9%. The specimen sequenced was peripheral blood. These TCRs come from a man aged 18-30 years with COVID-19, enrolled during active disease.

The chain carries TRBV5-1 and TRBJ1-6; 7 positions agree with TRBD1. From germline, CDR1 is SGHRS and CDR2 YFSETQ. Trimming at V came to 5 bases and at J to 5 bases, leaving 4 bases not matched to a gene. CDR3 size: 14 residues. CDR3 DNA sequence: TGCGCCAGCAGGGGGACAGCAGATAATTCACCCCTCCACTTT. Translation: CASRGTADNSPLHF.

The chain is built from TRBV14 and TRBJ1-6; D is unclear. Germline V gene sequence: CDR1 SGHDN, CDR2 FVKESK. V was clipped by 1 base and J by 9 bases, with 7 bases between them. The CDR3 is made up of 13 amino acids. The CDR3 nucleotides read TGTGCCAGCAGCCAAGTAACGGTTTCACCCCTCCACTTT. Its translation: CASSQVTVSPLHF.

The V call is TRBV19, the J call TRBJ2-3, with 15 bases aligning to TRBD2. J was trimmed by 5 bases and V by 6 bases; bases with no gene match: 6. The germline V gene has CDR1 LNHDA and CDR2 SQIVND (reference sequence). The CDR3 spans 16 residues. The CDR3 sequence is CASRRTSGGAVDTQYF. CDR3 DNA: TGTGCCAGTAGGCGGACTAGCGGGGGGGCTGTAGATACGCAGTATTTT.

The CDR3 here is CASSEWGDEQYF. The CDR3 DNA follows: TGTGCCAGCAGTGAATGGGGGGACGAGCAGTACTTC. The chain recombines TRBV25-1 with TRBJ2-7; possibly TRBD2 for D (6 bases). The CDR3 length is 12 residues. V was trimmed by 1 base and J by 5 bases, leaving 6 bases between them. Germline V gives CDR1 MGHDK, CDR2 SYGVNS.

CDR3 sequence (DNA): TGCAGCGTTGCCAGCCCCCTCAGGGAGACCCAGTACTTC. Residues: CSVASPLRETQYF. The chain carries TRBV29-1 and TRBJ2-5; no clear D gene. CDR3 size: 13 residues. V was pared by 4 bases and J by 5 bases, with 14 bases between. Germline V CDR1 and CDR2: SQVTM, ANQGSEA.

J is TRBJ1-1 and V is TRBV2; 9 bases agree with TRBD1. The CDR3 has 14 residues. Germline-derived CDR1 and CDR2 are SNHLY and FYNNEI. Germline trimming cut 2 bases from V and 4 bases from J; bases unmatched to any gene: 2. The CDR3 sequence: CASSETGGTTEAFF. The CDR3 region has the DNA TGTGCCAGCAGTGAAACAGGGGGCACCACTGAAGCTTTCTTT.

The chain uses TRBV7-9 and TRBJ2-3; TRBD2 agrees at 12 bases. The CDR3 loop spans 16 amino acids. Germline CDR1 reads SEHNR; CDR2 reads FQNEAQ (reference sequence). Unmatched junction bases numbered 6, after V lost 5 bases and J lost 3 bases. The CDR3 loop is CASSMRTSGATDTQYF. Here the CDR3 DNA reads TGTGCCAGCAGCATGCGGACTAGCGGGGCAACAGATACGCAGTATTTT.

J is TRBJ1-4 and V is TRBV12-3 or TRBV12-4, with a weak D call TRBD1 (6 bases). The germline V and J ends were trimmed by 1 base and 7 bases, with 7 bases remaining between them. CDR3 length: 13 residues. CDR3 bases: TGTGCCAGCAGTTTAGTGACAGGTGAAAAACTGTTTTTT. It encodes CASSLVTGEKLFF.

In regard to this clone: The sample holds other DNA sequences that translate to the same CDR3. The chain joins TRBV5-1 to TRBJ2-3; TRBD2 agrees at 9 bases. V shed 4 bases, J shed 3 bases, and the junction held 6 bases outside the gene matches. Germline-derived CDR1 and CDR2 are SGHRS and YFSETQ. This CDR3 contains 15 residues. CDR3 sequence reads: CASSGGAGGTDTQYF. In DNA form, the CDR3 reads TGCGCCAGCAGCGGGGGTGCGGGAGGGACAGATACGCAGTATTTT.

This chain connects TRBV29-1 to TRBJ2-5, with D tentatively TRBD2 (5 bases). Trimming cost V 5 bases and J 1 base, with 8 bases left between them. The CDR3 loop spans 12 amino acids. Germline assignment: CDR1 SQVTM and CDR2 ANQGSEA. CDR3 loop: CSVPSSQETQYF. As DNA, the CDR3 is TGCAGCGTTCCTAGCAGCCAAGAGACCCAGTACTTC. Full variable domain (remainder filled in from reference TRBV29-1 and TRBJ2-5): SAVISQKPSRDICQRGTSLTIQCQVDSQVTMMFWYRQQPGQSLTLIATANQGSEATYESGFVIDKFPISRPNLTFSTLTVSNMSPEDSSIYLCSVPSSQETQYFGPGTRLLVL.

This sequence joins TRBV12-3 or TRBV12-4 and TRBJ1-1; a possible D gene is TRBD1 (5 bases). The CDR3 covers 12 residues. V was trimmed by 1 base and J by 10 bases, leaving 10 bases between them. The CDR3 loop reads CASSLDRPRAFF. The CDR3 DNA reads TGTGCCAGCAGTTTAGACAGGCCCAGAGCTTTCTTT.

CDR3 protein: CASSLDLSNTGELFF. The CDR3 bases are TGTGCCAGCAGCTTAGACCTCTCCAACACCGGGGAGCTGTTTTTT. The chain is built from TRBV11-3 and TRBJ2-2; D remains ambiguous. CDR1 SGHNT and CDR2 YENEEA come from the germline V gene. The CDR3 is made up of 15 amino acids. Trimming removed 0 bases at V and 2 bases at J, with 7 bases between.

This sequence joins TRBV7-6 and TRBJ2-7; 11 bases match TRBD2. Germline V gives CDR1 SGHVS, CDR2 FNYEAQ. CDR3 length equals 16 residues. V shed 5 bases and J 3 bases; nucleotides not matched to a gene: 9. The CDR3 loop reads CASSPTLAGGNYEQYF. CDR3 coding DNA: TGTGCCAGCAGCCCAACCCTAGCGGGAGGAAACTACGAGCAGTACTTC.

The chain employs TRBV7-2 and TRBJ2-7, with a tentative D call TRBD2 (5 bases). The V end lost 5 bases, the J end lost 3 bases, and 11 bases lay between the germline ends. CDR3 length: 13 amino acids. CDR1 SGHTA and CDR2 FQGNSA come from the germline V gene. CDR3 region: CASSTTRSYEQYF. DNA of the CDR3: TGTGCCAGCAGCACTACTAGAAGCTACGAGCAGTACTTC.

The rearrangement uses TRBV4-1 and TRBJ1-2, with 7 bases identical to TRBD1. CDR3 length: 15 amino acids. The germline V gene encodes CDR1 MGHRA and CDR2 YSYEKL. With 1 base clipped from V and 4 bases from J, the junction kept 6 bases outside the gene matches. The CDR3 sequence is CASSQARQGFYGYTF. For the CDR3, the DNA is TGCGCCAGCAGCCAAGCCCGACAGGGTTTCTATGGCTACACCTTC.

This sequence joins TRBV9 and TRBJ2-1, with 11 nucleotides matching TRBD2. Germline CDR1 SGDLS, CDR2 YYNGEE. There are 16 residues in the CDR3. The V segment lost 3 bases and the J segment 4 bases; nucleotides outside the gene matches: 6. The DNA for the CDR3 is TGTGCCAGCAGCGCCTCCGGGACTAGCGGTTACAATGAGCAGTTCTTC. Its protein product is CASSASGTSGYNEQFF. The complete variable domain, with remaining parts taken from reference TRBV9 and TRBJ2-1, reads DSGVTQTPKHLITATGQRVTLRCSPRSGDLSVYWYQQSLDQGLQFLIQYYNGEERAKGNILERFSAQQFPDLHSELNLSSLELGDSALYFCASSASGTSGYNEQFFGPGTRLTVL.

The CDR3 loop reads CASSQPWTGVDYEQYF. CDR3 DNA: TGCGCCAGCAGTCAACCCTGGACAGGGGTAGACTACGAGCAGTACTTC. The chain uses TRBV23-1 and TRBJ2-7; 9 bases match TRBD1. TRBV23-1 qualifies as an ORF whose function is uncertain. The CDR3 is made up of 16 amino acids. The V and J ends lost 2 bases and 3 bases, in that order; junction bases with no gene match: 8.

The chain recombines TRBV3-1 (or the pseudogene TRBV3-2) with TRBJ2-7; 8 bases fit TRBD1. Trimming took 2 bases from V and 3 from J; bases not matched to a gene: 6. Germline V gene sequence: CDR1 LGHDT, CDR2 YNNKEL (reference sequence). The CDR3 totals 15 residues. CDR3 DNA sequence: TGTGCCAGCAGCCAACCGGGACAGGTTCTCTACGAGCAGTACTTC. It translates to CASSQPGQVLYEQYF.

CDR3: CASSQIPPGNQPQHF. The DNA of the CDR3 is TGTGCCAGCAGCCAAATCCCCCCCGGCAATCAGCCCCAGCATTTT. The chain carries TRBV3-1 (or the pseudogene TRBV3-2) and TRBJ1-5, with D unclear. From germline, CDR1 is LGHDT and CDR2 YNNKEL (reference sequence). V lost 2 bases and J lost 2, with 10 bases in between. This CDR3 spans 15 amino acids.

CDR3 nucleotide sequence: TGTGCCAGCCATTTAGGGGTTGGCAAAAACATTCAGTACTTC. Translated: CASHLGVGKNIQYF. V usage is TRBV2 and J usage is TRBJ2-4; D is perhaps TRBD1 (5 bases). The germline V gene encodes CDR1 SNHLY and CDR2 FYNNEI. Between the trimmed V and J ends, which lost 8 bases and 3 bases, there was a span of 14 bases. The CDR3 has 14 amino acids.

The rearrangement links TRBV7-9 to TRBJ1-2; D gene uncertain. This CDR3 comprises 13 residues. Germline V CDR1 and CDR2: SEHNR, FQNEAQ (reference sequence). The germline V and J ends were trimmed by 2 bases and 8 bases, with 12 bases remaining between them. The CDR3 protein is CASSLSTSGGYTF. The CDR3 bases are TGTGCCAGCAGCTTATCGACTAGCGGGGGCTACACCTTC.